What follows are 8 T cell receptor beta chains derived from one specimen sequenced in a study of T cell changes during pregnancy in multiple sclerosis. The protocol was immunoSEQ multiplex PCR, while the TCRdb copy is restricted to in-frame clones and leaves out a portion. This sample has 35,000 to 45,000 clones; 75% to 95% occur once, and the top ten carry about 2.1%. The material sequenced was CD4+ T cells from peripheral blood mononuclear cells, taken after pregnancy. The receptors originated from a female donor in good health, enrolled as a control in a pregnancy study.

This clone was observed a single time. The J gene is TRBJ2-1, the V gene TRBV5-1; 8 nucleotides match TRBD2. V dropped 3 bases and J dropped 4; count of bases not matched to a gene: 15. Looked up from germline, CDR1 is SGHRS and CDR2 is YFSETQ. This CDR3 is built from 18 residues. CDR3 in DNA: TGCGCCAGCAGCTCCCCGGGGGGGCGGGGGAGAGGTTACAATGAGCAGTTCTTC. Residues: CASSSPGGRGRGYNEQFF. The entire variable domain, with the rest obtained from reference TRBV5-1 and TRBJ2-1, is as follows: KAGVTQTPRYLIKTRGQQVTLSCSPISGHRSVSWYQQTPGQGLQFLFEYFSETQRNKGNFPGRFSGRQFSNSRSEMNVSTLELGDSALYLCASSSPGGRGRGYNEQFFGPGTRLTVL.

This rearrangement joins TRBV7-8 to TRBJ1-2; a weak D match, TRBD1 (5 bases). CDR1 SGHVS and CDR2 FQNEAQ come from the germline V gene. This CDR3 has 13 amino acids. Trimming left V 4 bases short and J 3 bases short, with 9 bases between. CDR3 protein: CASSSQGYYGYTF. The CDR3 region has the DNA TGTGCCAGCAGCTCCCAGGGTTACTATGGCTACACCTTC.

The rearrangement uses TRBV28 and TRBJ2-3; D not resolved. V lost 2 bases, J lost 5 bases, and 11 bases lay in between. This CDR3 has 14 amino acids. The V gene's germline CDR1 is MDHEN and CDR2 SYDVKM. The CDR3 here is CASSLVTLGDTQYF. The CDR3, as DNA: TGTGCCAGCAGTTTAGTAACTCTCGGAGATACGCAGTATTTT.

The gene calls are TRBV28 and TRBJ2-7; D not resolved. Trimming cost V 3 bases and J 2 bases, with 11 bases left between them. This CDR3 spans 14 amino acids. In germline, CDR1 is MDHEN, CDR2 SYDVKM. The CDR3, as DNA: TGTGCCAGCAGTTTTAGAACAGTTCCCTACGAGCAGTACTTC. This sequence encodes CASSFRTVPYEQYF. Combining the CDR3 with reference TRBV28 and TRBJ2-7 gives the whole variable domain DVKVTQSSRYLVKRTGEKVFLECVQDMDHENMFWYRQDPGLGLRLIYFSYDVKMKEKGDIPEGYSVSREKKERFSLILESASTNQTSMYLCASSFRTVPYEQYFGPGTRLTVT.

The CDR3 coding sequence is TGTGCCAGCAGCGTAGAGGGACATACCACAGATACGCAGTATTTT. It codes for CASSVEGHTTDTQYF. The V and J genes are TRBV9 and TRBJ2-3; a possible D gene is TRBD1 (6 bases). Germline V gives CDR1 SGDLS, CDR2 YYNGEE. CDR3 size: 15 residues. Trimming shortened V by 0 bases and J by 2 bases, and 10 bases separated the two germline ends.

The chain combines TRBV6-4 with TRBJ2-1; a weak D match, TRBD1 (5 bases). The CDR3 is 13 residues long. V lost 6 bases and J 4 bases, leaving 10 bases between the germline ends. The germline V gene has CDR1 MRHNA and CDR2 SNTAGT. The CDR3 nucleotides are TGTGCCAGCAGCCGCCCAGGGTACAATGAGCAGTTCTTC. Encoded protein: CASSRPGYNEQFF.

The V and J genes are TRBV5-5 and TRBJ2-7; D might be TRBD2 (5 bases). From germline, CDR1 is SGHKS and CDR2 YYEKEE (reference sequence). The CDR3 has 14 amino acids. Trimming took off 2 bases at V and 3 bases at J, with 12 bases between the two ends. CDR3 loop: CASSFSPGSYEQYF. In nucleotides, the CDR3 is TGTGCCAGCAGCTTCTCCCCTGGGAGCTACGAGCAGTACTTC.

Notes on this clone: The same CDR3 is also encoded by other DNA sequences in this sample. This chain connects TRBV19 to TRBJ2-5; D is perhaps TRBD2 (6 bases). The germline CDR1 and CDR2 sequences are LNHDA and SQIVND (reference sequence). Trimming removed 6 bases from V and 4 bases from J, with 9 bases in between. The CDR3 loop spans 12 amino acids. CDR3 in DNA: TGTGCCAGTAGACAAGCGGGAGAGACCCAGTACTTC. Translating it yields CASRQAGETQYF. Drawing the rest from reference TRBV19 and TRBJ2-5, the complete variable domain is DGGITQSPKYLFRKEGQNVTLSCEQNLNHDAMYWYRQDPGQGLRLIYYSQIVNDFQKGDIAEGYSVSREKKESFPLTVTSAQKNPTAFYLCASRQAGETQYFGPGTRLLVL.